This TCR beta chain originates from a study of T cells in Graves' hyperthyroidism and ophthalmopathy. Study in general: Upon initial diagnosis and before any treatment, peripheral blood was collected.

The CDR3 regions of TCR beta were amplified from RNA transcripts. Initially, a first-round RT-PCR of the TCR CDR3 employed the HTBI primer set. MiXCR was run by TCRdb on the multiplex PCR reads, yielding one entry per CDR3 protein. The sample includes more than 300,000 distinct CDR3 sequences, 15% to 20% of them seen just once. The junction had 11 bases not matched to a gene; V was cut back by 7 bases and J by 2 bases. The CDR3 length is 16 residues. Germline values: CDR1 MDHEN, CDR2 SYDVKM. This rearrangement joins TRBV28 to TRBJ1-3; 7 nucleotides align to TRBD1. This TCR came from a woman in her twenties or thirties with Graves' hyperthyroidism that later progressed to Graves' ophthalmopathy. The sample taken for sequencing was blood. CDR3: CASTPRGVVAGNTIYF. In DNA, the CDR3 is TGTGCCAGCACTCCCAGGGGGGTAGTTGCTGGAAACACCATATATTTT.